This TCR beta chain was captured in a study of blood T cell repertoires in COVID-19. Methods used by the authors: By means of reference gene primer amplification, nucleated cell counts were estimated. TCRdb keeps only in-frame clones here, not all; method: immunoSEQ multiplex PCR. The DNA was the basis for D and trimming; V, J and clone size are from that table. The data hold over 150,000 clones, with 80% to 90% observed a single time. Cohort 3 donors counted as recovered after two negative PCRs, clearance, or resolved symptoms. Germline-derived CDR1 and CDR2 are SGDLS and YYNGEE. The CDR3 totals 15 residues. Trimming cost V 0 bases and J 9 bases; bases outside gene matches: 7.

Sequenced material: PBMCs or T cells enriched from blood (not recorded which). V gene TRBV9 combines with J gene TRBJ2-1; 9 nucleotides line up with TRBD2. The receptor comes from a man aged 50 or older who had recovered from COVID-19. The chain's CDR3 is CASSVAGGGALEQFF. The CDR3, as DNA: TGTGCCAGCAGCGTAGCAGGCGGGGGGGCCCTTGAGCAGTTCTTC.